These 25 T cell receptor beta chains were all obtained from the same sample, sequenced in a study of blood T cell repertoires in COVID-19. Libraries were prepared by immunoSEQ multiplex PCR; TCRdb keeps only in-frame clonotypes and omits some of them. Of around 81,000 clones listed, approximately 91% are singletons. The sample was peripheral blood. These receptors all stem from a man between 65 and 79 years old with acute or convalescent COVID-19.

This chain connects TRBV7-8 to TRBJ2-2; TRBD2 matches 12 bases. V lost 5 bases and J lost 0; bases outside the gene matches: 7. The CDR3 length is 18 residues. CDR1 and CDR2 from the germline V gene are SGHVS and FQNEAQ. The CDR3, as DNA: TGTGCCAGCAGCCCGGGGACTAGCGGGTACGCGAACACCGGGGAGCTGTTTTTT. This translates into CASSPGTSGYANTGELFF. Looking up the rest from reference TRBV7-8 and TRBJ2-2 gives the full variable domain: GAGVSQSPRYKVAKRGQDVALRCDPISGHVSLFWYQQALGQGPEFLTYFQNEAQLDKSGLPSDRFFAERPEGSVSTLKIQRTQQEDSAVYLCASSPGTSGYANTGELFFGEGSRLTVL.

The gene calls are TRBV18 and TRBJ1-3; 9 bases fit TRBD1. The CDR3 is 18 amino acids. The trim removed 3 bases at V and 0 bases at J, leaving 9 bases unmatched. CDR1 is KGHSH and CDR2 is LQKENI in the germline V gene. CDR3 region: CASSPPWTGVLSGNTIYF. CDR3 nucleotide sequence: TGTGCCAGCTCACCCCCTTGGACAGGGGTCCTCTCTGGAAACACCATATATTTT. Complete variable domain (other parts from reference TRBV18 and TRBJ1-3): NAGVMQNPRHLVRRRGQEARLRCSPMKGHSHVYWYRQLPEEGLKFMVYLQKENIIDESGMPKERFSAEFPKEGPSILRIQQVVRGDSAAYFCASSPPWTGVLSGNTIYFGEGSWLTVV.

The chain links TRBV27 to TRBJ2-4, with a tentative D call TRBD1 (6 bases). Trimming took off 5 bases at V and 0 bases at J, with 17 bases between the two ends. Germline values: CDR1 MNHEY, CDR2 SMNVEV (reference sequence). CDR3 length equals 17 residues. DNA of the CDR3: TGTGCCAGCAGTACCTTGACAGGTGCCCTAGCCAAAAACATTCAGTACTTC. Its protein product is CASSTLTGALAKNIQYF.

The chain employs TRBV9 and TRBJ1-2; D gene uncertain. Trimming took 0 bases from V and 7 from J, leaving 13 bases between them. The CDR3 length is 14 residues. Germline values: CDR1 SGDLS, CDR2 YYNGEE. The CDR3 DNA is TGTGCCAGCAGCGTAGGATCGGAGGAAGGTGGCTACACCTTC. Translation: CASSVGSEEGGYTF. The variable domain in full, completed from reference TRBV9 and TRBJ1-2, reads DSGVTQTPKHLITATGQRVTLRCSPRSGDLSVYWYQQSLDQGLQFLIQYYNGEERAKGNILERFSAQQFPDLHSELNLSSLELGDSALYFCASSVGSEEGGYTFGSGTRLTVV.

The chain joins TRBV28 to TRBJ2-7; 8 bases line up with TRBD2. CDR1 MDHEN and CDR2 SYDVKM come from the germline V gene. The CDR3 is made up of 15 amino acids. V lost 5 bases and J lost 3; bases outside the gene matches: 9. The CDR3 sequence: CASSAPAGGFYEQYF. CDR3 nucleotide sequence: TGTGCCAGCAGTGCCCCGGCGGGGGGATTCTACGAGCAGTACTTC.

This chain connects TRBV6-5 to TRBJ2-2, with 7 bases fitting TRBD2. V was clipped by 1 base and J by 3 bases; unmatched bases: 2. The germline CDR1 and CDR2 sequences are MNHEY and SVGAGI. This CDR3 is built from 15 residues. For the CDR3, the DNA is TGTGCCAGCAGTTACTGGGAGGGTGACACCGGGGAGCTGTTTTTT. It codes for CASSYWEGDTGELFF.

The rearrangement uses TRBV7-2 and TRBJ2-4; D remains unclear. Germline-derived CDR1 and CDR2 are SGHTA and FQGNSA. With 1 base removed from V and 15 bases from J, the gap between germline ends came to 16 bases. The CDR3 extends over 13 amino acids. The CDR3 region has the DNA TGTGCCAGCAGCTTAGGGGTTAAGGAGACGCGGTACTTC. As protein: CASSLGVKETRYF.

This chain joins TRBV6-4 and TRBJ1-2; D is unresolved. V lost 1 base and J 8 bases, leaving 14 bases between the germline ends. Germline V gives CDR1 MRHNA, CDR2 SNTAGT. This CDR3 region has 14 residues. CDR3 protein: CASSDFPQVSGYTF. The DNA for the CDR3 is TGTGCCAGCAGTGACTTCCCCCAGGTCTCCGGCTACACCTTC.

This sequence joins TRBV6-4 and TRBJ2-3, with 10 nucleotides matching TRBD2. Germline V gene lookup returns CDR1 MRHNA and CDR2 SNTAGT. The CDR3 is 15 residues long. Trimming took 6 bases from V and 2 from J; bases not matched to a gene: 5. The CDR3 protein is CASSEGLAITDTQYF. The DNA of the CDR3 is TGTGCCAGCAGCGAGGGACTAGCGATCACAGATACGCAGTATTTT.

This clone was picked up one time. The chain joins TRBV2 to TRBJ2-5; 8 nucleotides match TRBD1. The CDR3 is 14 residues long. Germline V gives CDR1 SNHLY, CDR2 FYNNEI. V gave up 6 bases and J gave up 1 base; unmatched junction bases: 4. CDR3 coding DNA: TGTGCCAGCAGCGGACAGGGACCCCAAGAGACCCAGTACTTC. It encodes CASSGQGPQETQYF.

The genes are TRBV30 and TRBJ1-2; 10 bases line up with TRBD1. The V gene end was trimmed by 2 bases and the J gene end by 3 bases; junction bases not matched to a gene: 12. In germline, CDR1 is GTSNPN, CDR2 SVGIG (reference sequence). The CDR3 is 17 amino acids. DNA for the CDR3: TGTGCCTGGAGTTTCCCGGGACAGGGGCCGGGCCACTATGGCTACACCTTC. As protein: CAWSFPGQGPGHYGYTF.

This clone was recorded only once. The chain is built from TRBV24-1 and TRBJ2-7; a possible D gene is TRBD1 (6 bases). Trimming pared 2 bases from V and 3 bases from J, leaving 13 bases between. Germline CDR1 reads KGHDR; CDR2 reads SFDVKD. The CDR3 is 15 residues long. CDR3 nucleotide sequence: TGTGCCACCAGTGATTCCCGGACAGACCACTACGAGCAGTACTTC. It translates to CATSDSRTDHYEQYF.

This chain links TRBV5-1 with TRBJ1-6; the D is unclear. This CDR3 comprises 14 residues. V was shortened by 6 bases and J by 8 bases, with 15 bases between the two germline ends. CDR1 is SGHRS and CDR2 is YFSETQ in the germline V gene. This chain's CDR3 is CASTDGGVDSPLHF. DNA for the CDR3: TGCGCCAGCACGGACGGAGGAGTCGATTCACCCCTCCACTTT. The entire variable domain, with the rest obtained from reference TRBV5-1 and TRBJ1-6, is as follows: KAGVTQTPRYLIKTRGQQVTLSCSPISGHRSVSWYQQTPGQGLQFLFEYFSETQRNKGNFPGRFSGRQFSNSRSEMNVSTLELGDSALYLCASTDGGVDSPLHFGNGTRLTVT.

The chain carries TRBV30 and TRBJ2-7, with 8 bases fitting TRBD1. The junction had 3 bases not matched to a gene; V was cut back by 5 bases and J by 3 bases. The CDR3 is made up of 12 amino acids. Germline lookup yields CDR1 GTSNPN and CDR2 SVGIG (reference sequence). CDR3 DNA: TGTGCCTGGGGCGACAGGGGCTACGAGCAGTACTTC. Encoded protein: CAWGDRGYEQYF.

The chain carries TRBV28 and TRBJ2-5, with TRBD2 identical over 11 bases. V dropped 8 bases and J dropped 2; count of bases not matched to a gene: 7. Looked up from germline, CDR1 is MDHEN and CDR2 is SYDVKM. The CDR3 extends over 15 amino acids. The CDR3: CASYSSGGPQETQYF. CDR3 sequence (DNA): TGTGCCAGCTATTCTAGCGGGGGGCCTCAAGAGACCCAGTACTTC. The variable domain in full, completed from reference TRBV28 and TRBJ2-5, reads DVKVTQSSRYLVKRTGEKVFLECVQDMDHENMFWYRQDPGLGLRLIYFSYDVKMKEKGDIPEGYSVSREKKERFSLILESASTNQTSMYLCASYSSGGPQETQYFGPGTRLLVL.

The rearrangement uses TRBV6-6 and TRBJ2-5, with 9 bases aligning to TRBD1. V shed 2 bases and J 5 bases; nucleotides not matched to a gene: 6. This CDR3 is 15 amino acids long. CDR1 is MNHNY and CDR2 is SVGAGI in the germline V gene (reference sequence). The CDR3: CASSYAQGARETQYF. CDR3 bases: TGTGCCAGCAGTTACGCACAGGGGGCGCGGGAGACCCAGTACTTC.

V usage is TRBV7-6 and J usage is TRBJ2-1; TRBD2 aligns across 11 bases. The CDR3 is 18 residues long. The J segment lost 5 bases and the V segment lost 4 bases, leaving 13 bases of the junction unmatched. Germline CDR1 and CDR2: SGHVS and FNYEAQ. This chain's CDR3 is CASSYSVPEGLADNEQFF. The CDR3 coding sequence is TGTGCCAGCAGCTACTCCGTCCCGGAGGGACTAGCGGACAATGAGCAGTTCTTC.

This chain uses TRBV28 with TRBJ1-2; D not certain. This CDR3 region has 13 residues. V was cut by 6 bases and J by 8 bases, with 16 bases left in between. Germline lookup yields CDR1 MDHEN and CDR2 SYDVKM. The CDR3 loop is CASRSTRFVGYTF. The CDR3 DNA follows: TGTGCCAGCAGATCCACACGTTTTGTCGGCTACACCTTC.

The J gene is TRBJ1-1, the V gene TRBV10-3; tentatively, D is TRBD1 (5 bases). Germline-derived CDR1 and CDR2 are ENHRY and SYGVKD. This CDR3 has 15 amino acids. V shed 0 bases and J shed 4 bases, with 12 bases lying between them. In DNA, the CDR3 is TGTGCCATCAGTGAGTCTGGAGGGGCGAGCACTGAAGCTTTCTTT. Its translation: CAISESGGASTEAFF.

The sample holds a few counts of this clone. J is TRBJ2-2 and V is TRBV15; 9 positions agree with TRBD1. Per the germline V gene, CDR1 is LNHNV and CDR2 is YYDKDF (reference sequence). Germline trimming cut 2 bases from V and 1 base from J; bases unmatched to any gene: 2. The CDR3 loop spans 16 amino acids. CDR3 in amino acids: CATSRNRGLNTGELFF. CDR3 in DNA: TGTGCCACCAGCAGAAACAGGGGGCTGAACACCGGGGAGCTGTTTTTT.

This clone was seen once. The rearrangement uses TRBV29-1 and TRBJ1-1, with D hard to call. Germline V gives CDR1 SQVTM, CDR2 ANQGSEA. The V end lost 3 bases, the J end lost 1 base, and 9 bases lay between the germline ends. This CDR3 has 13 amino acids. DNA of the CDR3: TGCAGCGTTGAGAGGGAGCCGAACACTGAAGCTTTCTTT. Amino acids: CSVEREPNTEAFF.

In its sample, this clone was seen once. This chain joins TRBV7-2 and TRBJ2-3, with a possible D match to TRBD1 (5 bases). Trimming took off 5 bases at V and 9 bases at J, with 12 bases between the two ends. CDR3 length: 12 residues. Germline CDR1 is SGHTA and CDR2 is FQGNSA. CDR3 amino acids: CASSIPGPTQYF. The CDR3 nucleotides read TGTGCCAGCAGCATCCCAGGGCCCACGCAGTATTTT.

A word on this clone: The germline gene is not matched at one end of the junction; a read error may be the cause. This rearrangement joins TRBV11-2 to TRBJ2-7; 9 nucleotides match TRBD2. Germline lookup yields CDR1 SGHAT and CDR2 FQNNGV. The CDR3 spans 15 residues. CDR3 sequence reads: CASSLERTSAYEQYF. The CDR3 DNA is TGTGCCAGCAGCCTAGAACGGACTAGCGCCTACGAGCAGTACTTC.

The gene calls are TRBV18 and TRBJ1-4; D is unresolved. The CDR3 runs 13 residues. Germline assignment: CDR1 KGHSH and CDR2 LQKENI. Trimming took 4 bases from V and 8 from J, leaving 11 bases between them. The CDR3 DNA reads TGTGCCAGCTCACTCGCGGCTGGGGAAAAACTGTTTTTT. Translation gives CASSLAAGEKLFF.

The DNA for the CDR3 is TGCAGTGCTAGTCCACCCTTACAGGGGACGGCCTACAATGAGCAGTTCTTC. Protein: CSASPPLQGTAYNEQFF. The chain couples TRBV20-1 to TRBJ2-1, with 7 nucleotides matching TRBD1. Germline CDR1 reads DFQATT; CDR2 reads SNEGSKA (reference sequence). This CDR3 is 17 amino acids long. The ends lost 3 bases at V and 2 bases at J; junction bases unmatched: 13.